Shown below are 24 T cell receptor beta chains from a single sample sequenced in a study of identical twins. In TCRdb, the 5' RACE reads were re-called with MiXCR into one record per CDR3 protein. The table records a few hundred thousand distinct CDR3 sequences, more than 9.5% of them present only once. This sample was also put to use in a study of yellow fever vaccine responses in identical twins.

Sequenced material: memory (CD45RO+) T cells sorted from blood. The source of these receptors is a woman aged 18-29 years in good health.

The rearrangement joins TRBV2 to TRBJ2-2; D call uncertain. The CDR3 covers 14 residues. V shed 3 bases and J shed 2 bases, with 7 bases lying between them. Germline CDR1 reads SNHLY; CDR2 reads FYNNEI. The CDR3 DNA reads TGTGCCAGCAGTGACATGTATAACACCGGGGAGCTGTTTTTT. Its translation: CASSDMYNTGELFF. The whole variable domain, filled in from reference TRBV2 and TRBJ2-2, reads EPEVTQTPSHQVTQMGQEVILRCVPISNHLYFYWYRQILGQKVEFLVSFYNNEISEKSEIFDDQFSVERPDGSNFTLKIRSTKLEDSAMYFCASSDMYNTGELFFGEGSRLTVL.

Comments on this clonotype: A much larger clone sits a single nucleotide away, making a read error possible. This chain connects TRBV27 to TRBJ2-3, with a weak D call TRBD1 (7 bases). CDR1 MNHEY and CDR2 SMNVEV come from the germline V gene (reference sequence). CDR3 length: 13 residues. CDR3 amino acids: CASKGGGTGTQYF. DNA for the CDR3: TGTGCCAGCAAAGGAGGGGGCACAGGTACGCAGTATTTT.

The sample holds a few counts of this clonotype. The CDR3 DNA reads as TGTGCCAGCAGCGTTTCGGGGAGGGAGACCCAGTACTTC. Translation: CASSVSGRETQYF. The rearrangement uses TRBV9 and TRBJ2-5, with D perhaps TRBD2 (6 bases). Germline V gives CDR1 SGDLS, CDR2 YYNGEE. V gave up 2 bases and J gave up 5 bases, with 10 bases separating them. This CDR3 has 13 amino acids.

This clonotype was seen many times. For the CDR3, the DNA is TGTGCCAGCAGGCGGGACAGCACAGATACGCAGTATTTT. It is translated as CASRRDSTDTQYF. The chain couples TRBV12-3 or TRBV12-4 to TRBJ2-3; perhaps TRBD2 as D (6 bases). The CDR3 runs 13 residues. V shed 6 bases and J shed 0 bases, with 7 bases lying between them.

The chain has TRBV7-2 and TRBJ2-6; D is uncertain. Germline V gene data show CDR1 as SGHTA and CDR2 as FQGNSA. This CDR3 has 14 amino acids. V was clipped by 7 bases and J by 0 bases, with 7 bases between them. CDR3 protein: CASKRASGANVLTF. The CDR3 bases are TGTGCCAGCAAACGGGCCTCTGGGGCCAACGTCCTGACTTTC.

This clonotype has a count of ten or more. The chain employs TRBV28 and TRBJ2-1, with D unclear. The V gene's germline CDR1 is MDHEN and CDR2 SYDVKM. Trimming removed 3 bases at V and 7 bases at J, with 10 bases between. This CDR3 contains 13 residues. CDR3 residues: CASSFGVSNEQFF. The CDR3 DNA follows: TGTGCCAGCAGTTTTGGTGTCTCGAATGAGCAGTTCTTC.

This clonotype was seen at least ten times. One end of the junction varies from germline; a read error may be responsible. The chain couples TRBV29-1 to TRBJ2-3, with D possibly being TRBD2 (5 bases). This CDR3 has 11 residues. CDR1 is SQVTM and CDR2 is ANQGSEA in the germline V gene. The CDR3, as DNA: TGTTCTTCGGGAAGCACAGATACGCAGTATTTT. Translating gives CSSGSTDTQYF.

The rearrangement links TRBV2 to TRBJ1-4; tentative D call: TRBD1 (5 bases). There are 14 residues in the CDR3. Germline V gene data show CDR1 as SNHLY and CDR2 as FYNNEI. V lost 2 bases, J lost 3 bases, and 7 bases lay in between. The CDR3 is CASSETGANEKLFF. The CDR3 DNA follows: TGTGCCAGCAGTGAAACGGGGGCTAATGAAAAACTGTTTTTT.

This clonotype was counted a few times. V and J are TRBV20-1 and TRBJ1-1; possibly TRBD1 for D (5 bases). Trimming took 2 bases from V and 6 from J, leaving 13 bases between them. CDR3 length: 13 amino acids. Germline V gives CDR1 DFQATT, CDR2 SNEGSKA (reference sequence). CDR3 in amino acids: CSARTRRGAEAFF. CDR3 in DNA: TGCAGTGCTAGAACACGGAGGGGAGCTGAAGCTTTCTTT.

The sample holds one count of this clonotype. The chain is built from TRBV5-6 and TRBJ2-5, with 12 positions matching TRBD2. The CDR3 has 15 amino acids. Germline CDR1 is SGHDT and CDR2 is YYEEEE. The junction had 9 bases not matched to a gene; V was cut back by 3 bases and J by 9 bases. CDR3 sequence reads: CASSSLAGGPTAQYF. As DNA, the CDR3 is TGTGCCAGCAGCTCGCTAGCGGGAGGGCCGACCGCCCAGTACTTC. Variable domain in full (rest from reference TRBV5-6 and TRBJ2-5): DAGVTQSPTHLIKTRGQQVTLRCSPKSGHDTVSWYQQALGQGPQFIFQYYEEEERQRGNFPDRFSGHQFPNYSSELNVNALLLGDSALYLCASSSLAGGPTAQYFGPGTRLLVL.

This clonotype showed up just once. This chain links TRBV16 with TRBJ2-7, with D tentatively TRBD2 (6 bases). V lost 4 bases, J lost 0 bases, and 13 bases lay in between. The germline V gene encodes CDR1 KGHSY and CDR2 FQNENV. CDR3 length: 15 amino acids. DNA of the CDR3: TGTGCCAGCAGCCGCCGGGGGACTTCCTCCTACGAGCAGTACTTC. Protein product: CASSRRGTSSYEQYF.

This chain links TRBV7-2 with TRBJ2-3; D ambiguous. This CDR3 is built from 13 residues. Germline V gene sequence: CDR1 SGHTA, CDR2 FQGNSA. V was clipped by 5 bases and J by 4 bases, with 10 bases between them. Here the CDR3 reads CASSTPTPDTQYF. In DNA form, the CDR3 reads TGTGCCAGCAGCACCCCAACCCCAGATACGCAGTATTTT.

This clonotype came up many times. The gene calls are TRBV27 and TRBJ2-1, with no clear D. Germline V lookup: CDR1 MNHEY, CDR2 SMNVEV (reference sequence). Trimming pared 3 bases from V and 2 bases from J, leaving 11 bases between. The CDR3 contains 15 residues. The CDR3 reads CASSLYFFAYNEQFF. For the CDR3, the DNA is TGTGCCAGCAGTTTGTACTTTTTTGCCTACAATGAGCAGTTCTTC.

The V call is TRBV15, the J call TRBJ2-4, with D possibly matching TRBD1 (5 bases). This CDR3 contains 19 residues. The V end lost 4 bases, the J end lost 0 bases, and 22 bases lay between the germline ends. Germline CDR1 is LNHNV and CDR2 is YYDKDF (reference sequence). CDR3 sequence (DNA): TGTGCCACCAGCACTGATCCACCGAGGACACCGTTAGCCAAAAACATTCAGTACTTC. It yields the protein CATSTDPPRTPLAKNIQYF.

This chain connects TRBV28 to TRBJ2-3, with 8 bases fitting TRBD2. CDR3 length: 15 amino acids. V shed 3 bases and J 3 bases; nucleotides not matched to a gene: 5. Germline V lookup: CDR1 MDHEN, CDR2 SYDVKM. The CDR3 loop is CASSFVAGGTDTQYF. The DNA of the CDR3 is TGTGCCAGCAGTTTCGTTGCGGGGGGAACAGATACGCAGTATTTT.

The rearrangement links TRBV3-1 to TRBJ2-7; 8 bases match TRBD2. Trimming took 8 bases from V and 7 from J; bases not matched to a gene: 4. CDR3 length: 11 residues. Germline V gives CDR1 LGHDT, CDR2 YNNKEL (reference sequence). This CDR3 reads CASGLAGEQYF. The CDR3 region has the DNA TGTGCCAGCGGACTAGCTGGTGAGCAGTACTTC.

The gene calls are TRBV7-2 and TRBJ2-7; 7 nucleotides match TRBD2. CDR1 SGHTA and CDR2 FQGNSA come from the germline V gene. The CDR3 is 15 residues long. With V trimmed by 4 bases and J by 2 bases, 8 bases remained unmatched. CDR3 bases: TGTGCCAGCAGCTCAAGAGCGGGATTAACCTACGAGCAGTACTTC. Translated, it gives CASSSRAGLTYEQYF.

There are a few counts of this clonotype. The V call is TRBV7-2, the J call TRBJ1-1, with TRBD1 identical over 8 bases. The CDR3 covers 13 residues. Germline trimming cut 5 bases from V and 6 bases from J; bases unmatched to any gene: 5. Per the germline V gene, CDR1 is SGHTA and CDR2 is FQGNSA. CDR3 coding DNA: TGTGCCAGCAGCCATAGGACAGGGCCTGAAGCTTTCTTT. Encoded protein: CASSHRTGPEAFF. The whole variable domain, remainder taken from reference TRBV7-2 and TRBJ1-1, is GAGVSQSPSNKVTEKGKDVELRCDPISGHTALYWYRQSLGQGLEFLIYFQGNSAPDKSGLPSDRFSAERTGGSVSTLTIQRTQQEDSAVYLCASSHRTGPEAFFGQGTRLTVV.

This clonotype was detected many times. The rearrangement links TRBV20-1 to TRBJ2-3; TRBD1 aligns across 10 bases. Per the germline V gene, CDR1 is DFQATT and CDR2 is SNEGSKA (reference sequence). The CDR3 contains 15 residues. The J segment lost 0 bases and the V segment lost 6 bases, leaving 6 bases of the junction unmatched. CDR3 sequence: CSATGQGDSTDTQYF. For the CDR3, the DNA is TGCAGTGCCACCGGACAGGGGGATAGCACAGATACGCAGTATTTT.

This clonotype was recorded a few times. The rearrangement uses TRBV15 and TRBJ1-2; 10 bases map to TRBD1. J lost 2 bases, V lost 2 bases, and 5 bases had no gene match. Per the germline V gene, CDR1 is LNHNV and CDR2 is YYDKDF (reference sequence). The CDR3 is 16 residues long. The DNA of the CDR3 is TGTGCCACCAGCAGAATGGGGACAGGGGAGAACTATGGCTACACCTTC. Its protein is CATSRMGTGENYGYTF.

CDR3 residues: CASSMTDRGGYEQYF. The DNA for the CDR3 is TGTGCCAGCAGTATGACGGACAGGGGCGGCTACGAGCAGTACTTC. The rearrangement uses TRBV28 and TRBJ2-7; TRBD1 aligns across 9 bases. The CDR3 covers 15 residues. The germline V gene encodes CDR1 MDHEN and CDR2 SYDVKM. The V segment lost 5 bases and the J segment 3 bases; nucleotides outside the gene matches: 8.

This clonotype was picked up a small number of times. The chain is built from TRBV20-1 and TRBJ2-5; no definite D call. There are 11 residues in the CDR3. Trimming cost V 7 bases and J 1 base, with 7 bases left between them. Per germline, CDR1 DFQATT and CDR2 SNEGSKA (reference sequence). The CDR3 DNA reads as TGCAGTGTCGAGGCCCAAGAGACCCAGTACTTC. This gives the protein CSVEAQETQYF.

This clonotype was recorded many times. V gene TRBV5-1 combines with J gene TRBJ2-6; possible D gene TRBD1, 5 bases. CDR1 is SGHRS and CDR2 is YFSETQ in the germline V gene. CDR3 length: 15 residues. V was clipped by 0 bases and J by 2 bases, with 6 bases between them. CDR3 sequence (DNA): TGCGCCAGCAGCTTGGTAGGGGCTGGGGCCAACGTCCTGACTTTC. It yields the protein CASSLVGAGANVLTF.

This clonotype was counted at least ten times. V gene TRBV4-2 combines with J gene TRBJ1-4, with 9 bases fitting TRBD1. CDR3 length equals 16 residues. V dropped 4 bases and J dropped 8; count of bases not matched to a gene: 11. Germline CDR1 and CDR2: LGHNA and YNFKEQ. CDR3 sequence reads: CASSPNYGTGLEKLFF. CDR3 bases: TGTGCCAGCAGCCCTAACTACGGGACAGGGCTAGAAAAACTGTTTTTT.